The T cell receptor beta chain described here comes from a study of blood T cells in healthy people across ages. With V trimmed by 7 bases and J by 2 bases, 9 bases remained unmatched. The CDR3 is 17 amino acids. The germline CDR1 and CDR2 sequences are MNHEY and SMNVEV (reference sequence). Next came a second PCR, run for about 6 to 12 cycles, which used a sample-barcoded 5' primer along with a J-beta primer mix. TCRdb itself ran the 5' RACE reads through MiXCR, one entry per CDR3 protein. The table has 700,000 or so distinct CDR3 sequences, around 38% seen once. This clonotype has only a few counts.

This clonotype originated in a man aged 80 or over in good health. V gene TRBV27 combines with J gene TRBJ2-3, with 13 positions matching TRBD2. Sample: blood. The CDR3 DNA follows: TGTGCCAGCACCCCGGGGACTAGCGGGATCGTCACAGATACGCAGTATTTT. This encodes CASTPGTSGIVTDTQYF.